This T cell receptor beta chain stems from a study of PD-L1 blockade in urothelial cancer. Turning to the study itself: It was around 2014 that patients started atezolizumab at 1,200 mg intravenously every 3 weeks. About 85% of the roughly 29 patients were men who had bladder-origin urothelial cancer.

Germline lookup yields CDR1 MNHGY and CDR2 SAAAGT. The CDR3 covers 16 residues. Trimming removed 4 bases at V and 4 bases at J, with 17 bases between. Metastatic or locally advanced urothelial carcinoma was present in the patients. Regarding the study as a whole: It was durable-benefit patients whose tumor-associated blood clones expanded more at 3 weeks.

Libraries were prepared by immunoSEQ multiplex PCR; TCRdb keeps only in-frame clonotypes and omits some of them. Of more than 35,000 clones listed, 35% to 40% are singletons. As to this clone: Its specificity is unknown.

The source is a man aged 55 to 70 with urothelial cancer. The source was tumor tissue, collected before atezolizumab (anti-PD-L1) treatment. The chain joins TRBV6-8 to TRBJ2-1, with a weak D call TRBD1 (7 bases). CDR3 region: CASSSPGGSKYNEQFF. The CDR3 nucleotides are TGTGCCAGCAGTTCCCCAGGGGGGTCGAAGTACAATGAGCAGTTCTTC.